A single T cell receptor (beta chain) is shown here with its context. As yet, its antigen is unknown. This entry is derived from a study of neoadjuvant anti-PD-1 for oral cavity cancer. Study-wide background: Non-progressing patients received a fourth nivolumab dose near day 43, then surgery on days 50-56. Study-wide results and caveats: Larger post-treatment preexisting tumor clones tracked with greater tumor shrinkage.

Germline values: CDR1 SGHKS, CDR2 YYEKEE (reference sequence). Trimming took 0 bases from V and 7 from J, leaving 13 bases between them. The CDR3 consists of 15 residues. Most tumor samples had 4 to 6 ug input DNA in two replicates. Sequencing was performed with immunoSEQ multiplex PCR; in TCRdb, only in-frame clones are kept and a portion is missing. The table shows around 11,000 clones, with roughly half occurring only once. The chain carries TRBV5-5 and TRBJ2-2; a weak D match, TRBD2 (5 bases). The clonotype was recovered from a person aged 35 to 85 with oral cavity squamous cell carcinoma. The material was tumor tissue, obtained before nivolumab (anti-PD-1) treatment. This CDR3 reads CASSLDLWAGGELFF. In DNA, the CDR3 is TGTGCCAGCAGCTTGGACTTATGGGCGGGCGGGGAGCTGTTTTTT.